The 16 T cell receptor beta chains listed next were all sequenced from one sample in a study of T cells in Graves' hyperthyroidism and ophthalmopathy. Template material for amplifying TCR beta CDR3 regions consisted of RNA transcripts. When the TCR CDR3 underwent first-round RT-PCR, the HTBI primer set was used. TCRdb re-analysed the multiplex PCR reads in MiXCR, keeping a single row per CDR3 protein. The sample holds around 500,000 distinct CDR3 sequences, around 14% seen once. Sequenced: blood. The receptor source for this set is a woman between 18 and 30 years old with Graves' hyperthyroidism.

The chain recombines TRBV7-3 with TRBJ2-2; no definite D call. The ends were cut back, 4 bases at V and 3 bases at J, with 9 bases in the middle. The CDR3 has 14 amino acids. Germline CDR1 is SGHTA and CDR2 is FQGTGA. The CDR3 sequence is CASSSPLDTGELFF. CDR3 nucleotides: TGTGCCAGCAGCTCCCCGTTGGACACCGGGGAGCTGTTTTTT.

The CDR3 spells CASSLNMGEQYF. Here the CDR3 DNA reads TGTGCCAGCAGCCTAAACATGGGCGAGCAGTACTTC. The rearrangement uses TRBV14 and TRBJ2-7, with D hard to call. This CDR3 is built from 12 residues. V lost 4 bases, J lost 6 bases, and 10 bases lay in between. In germline, CDR1 is SGHDN, CDR2 FVKESK.

This clonotype was detected many times. The V call is TRBV29-1, the J call TRBJ2-1; D unresolved. CDR3 size: 13 residues. The germline gives CDR1 SQVTM, CDR2 ANQGSEA. V was shortened by 4 bases and J by 0 bases, with 7 bases between the two germline ends. DNA of the CDR3: TGCAGCGTTGTCCGGAGCTCCTACAATGAGCAGTTCTTC. This translates into CSVVRSSYNEQFF.

This clonotype was observed many times. The rearrangement uses TRBV5-1 and TRBJ2-2; the D is unclear. Per the germline V gene, CDR1 is SGHRS and CDR2 is YFSETQ. Trimming removed 1 base from V and 1 base from J, with 8 bases in between. The CDR3 is made up of 15 amino acids. The CDR3 region is CASSLSPLNTGELFF. The CDR3 DNA reads TGCGCCAGCAGCTTGAGTCCACTGAACACCGGGGAGCTGTTTTTT.

This clonotype was seen many times. This chain connects TRBV20-1 to TRBJ2-3, with 9 bases matching TRBD1. Germline V CDR1 and CDR2: DFQATT, SNEGSKA (reference sequence). Trimming took 5 bases from V and 0 from J; bases not matched to a gene: 6. The CDR3 consists of 15 residues. The CDR3 DNA sequence: TGCAGTGCTGTACAGGGGGCGCGGAGCACAGATACGCAGTATTTT. Encoded protein: CSAVQGARSTDTQYF.

This clonotype was seen ten or more times. This chain uses TRBV19 with TRBJ1-1; D not resolved. CDR1 LNHDA and CDR2 SQIVND come from the germline V gene (reference sequence). V dropped 7 bases and J dropped 1 base, with 7 bases sitting between them. This CDR3 comprises 12 residues. In DNA form, the CDR3 reads TGTGCCAGTAAACCGAAGAACACTGAAGCTTTCTTT. This codes for CASKPKNTEAFF.

This clonotype showed up just a few times. An end of the junction differs from the germline gene, which may be a read error. V usage is TRBV19 and J usage is TRBJ2-1, with 9 bases that match TRBD1. The CDR3 is 16 residues long. Germline CDR1 is LNHDA and CDR2 is SQIVND (reference sequence). This chain's CDR3 is CANSILAGTGRNEQFF. In DNA form, the CDR3 reads TGTGCCAATAGTATTCTCGCCGGGACAGGGCGCAATGAGCAGTTCTTC.

The chain couples TRBV5-1 to TRBJ2-1; 9 bases fit TRBD2. CDR3 size: 14 residues. CDR1 and CDR2 (germline): SGHRS, YFSETQ. Losses at the gene ends were 7 bases for V and 4 bases for J; bases not matched to a gene: 6. CDR3 region: CASVLTSGYNEQFF. The CDR3 coding sequence is TGCGCCAGCGTCCTGACTAGCGGTTACAATGAGCAGTTCTTC.

This clonotype was picked up many times. The chain joins TRBV24-1 to TRBJ2-1, with 7 bases identical to TRBD1. The CDR3 consists of 16 residues. V shed 3 bases and J 2 bases; nucleotides not matched to a gene: 6. Germline V lookup: CDR1 KGHDR, CDR2 SFDVKD. The CDR3 region has the DNA TGTGCCACCAGTGATGGGGGACAGACAGCCTACAATGAGCAGTTCTTC. Its protein product is CATSDGGQTAYNEQFF.

This clonotype was seen many times. The genes are TRBV20-1 and TRBJ2-5; possibly TRBD1 for D (5 bases). The length of the CDR3 is 14 residues. V dropped 2 bases and J dropped 5 bases, with 15 bases sitting between them. The germline CDR1 and CDR2 sequences are DFQATT and SNEGSKA (reference sequence). The CDR3 reads CSARSSAGWETQYF. CDR3 nucleotides: TGCAGTGCTAGATCATCGGCAGGGTGGGAGACCCAGTACTTC.

This clonotype was seen a handful of times. The gene calls are TRBV20-1 and TRBJ1-6; TRBD1 might be the D (6 bases). CDR3 length: 16 residues. Germline V gives CDR1 DFQATT, CDR2 SNEGSKA (reference sequence). The V end lost 5 bases, the J end lost 7 bases, and 21 bases lay between the germline ends. The CDR3 reads CSAAQVGGPGNSPLHF. CDR3 bases: TGCAGTGCTGCTCAGGTCGGGGGCCCGGGGAATTCACCCCTCCACTTT.

On this clonotype itself: A much larger clone differs by one base, so this may be a read error. The chain couples TRBV29-1 to TRBJ1-1, with D unclear. Germline V gene sequence: CDR1 SQVTM, CDR2 ANQGSEA. V dropped 1 base and J dropped 4 bases, with 7 bases sitting between them. The CDR3 sequence is 12 residues long. As DNA, the CDR3 is TGCAGCGTTGAAGGCCCGAGCACTGAAGCTTTCTTT. It yields the protein CSVEGPSTEAFF.

As concerns this clonotype: This clone may be a read error of a much larger clone one base away. The genes are TRBV9 and TRBJ1-2, with D possibly TRBD1 on 5 matching bases. Looked up from germline, CDR1 is SGDLS and CDR2 is YYNGEE. The CDR3 spans 14 residues. Trimming shortened V by 0 bases and J by 8 bases, and 14 bases separated the two germline ends. DNA of the CDR3: TGTGCCAGCAGCGTAGTCGTGGGGGTGCAGGGCTACACCTTC. This codes for CASSVVVGVQGYTF.

This clonotype showed up many times. The chain carries TRBV27 and TRBJ1-5; no clear D. Trimming left V 4 bases short and J 0 bases short, with 4 bases between. Germline lookup yields CDR1 MNHEY and CDR2 SMNVEV (reference sequence). The length of the CDR3 is 13 residues. The CDR3 DNA reads TGTGCCAGCAGTTACGGTAGCAATCAGCCCCAGCATTTT. Its protein product is CASSYGSNQPQHF.

As concerns this clonotype: One end of the junction fails to match germline, which may point to a read error. V gene TRBV5-1 combines with J gene TRBJ1-2; D unresolved. Germline V gene lookup returns CDR1 SGHRS and CDR2 YFSETQ. This CDR3 region has 14 residues. DNA of the CDR3: TGTGCCAGCAGCTCCGACATACCGGATTATGGCTACACCTTC. Translated, it gives CASSSDIPDYGYTF. The entire variable domain, with the rest obtained from reference TRBV5-1 and TRBJ1-2, is as follows: KAGVTQTPRYLIKTRGQQVTLSCSPISGHRSVSWYQQTPGQGLQFLFEYFSETQRNKGNFPGRFSGRQFSNSRSEMNVSTLELGDSALYLCASSSDIPDYGYTFGSGTRLTVV.

This clonotype was seen at least ten times. The chain is built from TRBV7-3 and TRBJ2-1; D is possibly TRBD1 or TRBD2 (7 bases each). From germline, CDR1 is SGHTA and CDR2 FQGTGA. This CDR3 is built from 15 residues. Trimming removed 5 bases at V and 5 bases at J, with 16 bases between. Here the CDR3 DNA reads TGTGCCAGCAGCCCCCCAGGGGGAGGGAACAATGAGCAGTTCTTC. It yields the protein CASSPPGGGNNEQFF.